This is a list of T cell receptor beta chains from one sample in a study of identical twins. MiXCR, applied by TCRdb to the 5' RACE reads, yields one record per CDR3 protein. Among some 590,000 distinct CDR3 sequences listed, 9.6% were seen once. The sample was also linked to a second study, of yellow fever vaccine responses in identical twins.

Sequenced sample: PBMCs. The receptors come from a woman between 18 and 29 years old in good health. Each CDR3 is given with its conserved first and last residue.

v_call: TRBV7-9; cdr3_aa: CASSFAGVGDEETQYF
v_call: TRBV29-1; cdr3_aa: CSVARDSEYERFDTEAFF
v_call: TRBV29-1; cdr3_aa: CSVDGGGGLYEQYF
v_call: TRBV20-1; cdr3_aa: CCARDPAQGAGGYTF
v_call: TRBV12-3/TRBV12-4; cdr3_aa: CASSSPGTYEQYF
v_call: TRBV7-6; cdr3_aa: CASKNEAGGHSGANVLTF
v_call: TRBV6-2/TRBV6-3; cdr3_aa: CASSSPTGAFSYEQYF
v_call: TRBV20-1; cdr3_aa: CSARDRTGELFF
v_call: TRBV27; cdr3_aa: CASSPRSGRGYTF
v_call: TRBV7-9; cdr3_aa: CASSLGSTGNQPQHF
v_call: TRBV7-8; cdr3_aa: CASGTVYNEQFF
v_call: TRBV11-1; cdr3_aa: CASSFQGQGNEQFF
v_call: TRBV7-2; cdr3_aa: CASSARTGMAYNEQFF
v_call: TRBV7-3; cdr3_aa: CASSLKAGVQETQYF
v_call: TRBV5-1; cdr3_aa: CASSVTGIEDEQFF
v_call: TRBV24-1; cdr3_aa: CATSEAGSSYNEQFF
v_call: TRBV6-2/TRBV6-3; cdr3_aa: CASRTTDQPQHF
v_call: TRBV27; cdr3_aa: CASSLGSWSSYEQYF
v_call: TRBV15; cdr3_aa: CATSRERQVSYEQYF
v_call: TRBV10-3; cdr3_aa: CATRTGANTGELFF
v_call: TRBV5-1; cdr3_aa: CASSPRSLASTGELFF
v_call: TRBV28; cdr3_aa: CASSPSSDHPYEQYF
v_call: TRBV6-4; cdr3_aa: CASSDGQVTDTQYF
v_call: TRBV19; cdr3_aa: CASSIIRLTGGNQPQHF
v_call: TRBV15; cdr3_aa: CATSRVGIGGFNYGYTF
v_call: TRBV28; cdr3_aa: CASSLLGHFIRYNEQFF
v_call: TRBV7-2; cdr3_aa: CASSFGIDTGELFF
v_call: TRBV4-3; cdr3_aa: CASSQCCSGAIHPSYNEQFF
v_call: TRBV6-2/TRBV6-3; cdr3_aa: CASRQPRLEAGELFF
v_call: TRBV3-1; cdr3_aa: CASSQDALAGITGELFF
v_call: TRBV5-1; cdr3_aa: CASSSRTGMEETQYF
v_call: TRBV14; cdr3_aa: CASSLRQGSGTDTQYF
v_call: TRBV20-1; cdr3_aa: CSATRTGGRTDTQYF
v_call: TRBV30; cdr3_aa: CAWSVLTSIQYF
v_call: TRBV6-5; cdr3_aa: CASSSSGGYGYTF
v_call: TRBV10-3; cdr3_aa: CAIGESQNTGELFF
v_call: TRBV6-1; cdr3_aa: CASSEVGETGELFF
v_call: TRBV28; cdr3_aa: CASSLVGLAGGGGNEQFF
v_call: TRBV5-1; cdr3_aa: CASSLGNPTDTQYF
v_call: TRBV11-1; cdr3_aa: CASSLEETSYIHYNEQFF
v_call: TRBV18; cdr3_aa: CASSPAMSSYEQYF
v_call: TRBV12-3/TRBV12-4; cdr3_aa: CASSFPSGPNNEQFF
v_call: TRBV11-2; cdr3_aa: CASSPRGGSQGAFADTQYF
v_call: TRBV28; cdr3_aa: CASSIGQGSSPQHF
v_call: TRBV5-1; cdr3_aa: CASGPLLDTDTQYF
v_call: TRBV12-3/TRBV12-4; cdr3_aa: CASNKGTPSTDTQYF
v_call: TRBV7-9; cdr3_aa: CASSLVVSNNEQFF
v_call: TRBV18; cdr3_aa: CASSPPAPEMETQYF
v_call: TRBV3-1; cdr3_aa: CASSQGSGGAGDTQYF
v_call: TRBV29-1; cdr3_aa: CSVDKGGLNTEAFF
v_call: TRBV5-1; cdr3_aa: CASSSPGHYYEQYF
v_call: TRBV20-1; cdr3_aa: CSARTGGAGETQYF
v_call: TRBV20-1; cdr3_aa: CSATGSSSYNSPLHF
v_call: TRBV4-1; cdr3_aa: CASSQDRGGRVEYF
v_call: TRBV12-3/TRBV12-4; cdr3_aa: CASSFRRETGEQYF
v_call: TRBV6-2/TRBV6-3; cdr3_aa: CAMSQSSYNEQFF
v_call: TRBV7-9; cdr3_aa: CASSPGVGQGTDTQYF